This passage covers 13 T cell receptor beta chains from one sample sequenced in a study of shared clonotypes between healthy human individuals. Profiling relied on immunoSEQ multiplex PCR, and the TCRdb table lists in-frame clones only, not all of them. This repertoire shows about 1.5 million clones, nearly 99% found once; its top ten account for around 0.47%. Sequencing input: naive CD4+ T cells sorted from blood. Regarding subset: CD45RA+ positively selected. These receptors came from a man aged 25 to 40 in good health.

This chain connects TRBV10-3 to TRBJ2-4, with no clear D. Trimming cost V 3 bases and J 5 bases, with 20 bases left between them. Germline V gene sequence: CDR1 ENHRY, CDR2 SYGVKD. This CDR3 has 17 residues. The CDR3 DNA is TGTGCCATCAGTGACCGGGTTGGCAGGCAGGAACAAAACATTCAGTACTTC. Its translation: CAISDRVGRQEQNIQYF.

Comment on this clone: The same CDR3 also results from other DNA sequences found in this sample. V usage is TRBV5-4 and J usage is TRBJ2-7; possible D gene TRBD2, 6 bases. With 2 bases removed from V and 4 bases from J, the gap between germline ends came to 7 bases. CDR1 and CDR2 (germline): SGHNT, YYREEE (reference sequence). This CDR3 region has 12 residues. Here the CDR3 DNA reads TGTGCCAGCAGCTTTGGGGGGTACGAGCAGTACTTC. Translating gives CASSFGGYEQYF. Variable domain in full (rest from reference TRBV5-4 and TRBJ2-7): ETGVTQSPTHLIKTRGQQVTLRCSSQSGHNTVSWYQQALGQGPQFIFQYYREEENGRGNFPPRFSGLQFPNYSSELNVNALELDDSALYLCASSFGGYEQYFGPGTRLTVT.

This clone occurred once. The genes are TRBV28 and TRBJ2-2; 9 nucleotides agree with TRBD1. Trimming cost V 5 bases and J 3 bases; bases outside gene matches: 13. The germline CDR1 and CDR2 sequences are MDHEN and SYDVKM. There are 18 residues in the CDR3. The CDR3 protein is CASSPSPGQGKDTGELFF. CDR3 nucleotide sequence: TGTGCCAGCAGTCCAAGTCCGGGACAGGGAAAAGACACCGGGGAGCTGTTTTTT.

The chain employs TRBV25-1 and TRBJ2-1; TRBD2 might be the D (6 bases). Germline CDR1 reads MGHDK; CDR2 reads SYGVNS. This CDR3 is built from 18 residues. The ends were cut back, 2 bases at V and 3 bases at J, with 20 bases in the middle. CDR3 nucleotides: TGTGCCAGCAGTGAAGCGCCGGTGGGACTGGACGACTACAATGAGCAGTTCTTC. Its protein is CASSEAPVGLDDYNEQFF.

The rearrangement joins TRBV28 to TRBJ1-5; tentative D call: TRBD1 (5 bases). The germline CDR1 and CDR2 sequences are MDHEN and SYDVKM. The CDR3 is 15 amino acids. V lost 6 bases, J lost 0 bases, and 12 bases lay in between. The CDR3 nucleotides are TGTGCCAGCAGATCTTCAGGGTATAGCAATCAGCCCCAGCATTTT. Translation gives CASRSSGYSNQPQHF.

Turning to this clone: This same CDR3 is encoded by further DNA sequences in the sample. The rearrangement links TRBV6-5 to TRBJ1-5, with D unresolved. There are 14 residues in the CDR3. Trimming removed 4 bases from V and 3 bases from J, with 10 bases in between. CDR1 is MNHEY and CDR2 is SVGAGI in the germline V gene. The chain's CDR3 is CASSSRGDNQPQHF. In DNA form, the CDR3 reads TGTGCCAGCAGTTCCCGAGGAGACAATCAGCCCCAGCATTTT.

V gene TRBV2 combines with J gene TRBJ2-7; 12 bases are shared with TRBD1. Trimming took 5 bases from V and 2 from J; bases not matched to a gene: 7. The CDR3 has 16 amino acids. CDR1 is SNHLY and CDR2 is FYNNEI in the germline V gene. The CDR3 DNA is TGTGCCAGCAGTACTCCCGGGACAGGGGGCGCCTACGAGCAGTACTTC. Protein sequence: CASSTPGTGGAYEQYF.

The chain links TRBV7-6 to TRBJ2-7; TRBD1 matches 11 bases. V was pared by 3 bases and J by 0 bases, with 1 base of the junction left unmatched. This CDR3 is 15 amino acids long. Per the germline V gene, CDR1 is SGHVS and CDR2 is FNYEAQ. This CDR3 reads CASSLGQGDSYEQYF. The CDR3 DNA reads TGTGCCAGCAGCTTGGGACAGGGGGACTCCTACGAGCAGTACTTC.

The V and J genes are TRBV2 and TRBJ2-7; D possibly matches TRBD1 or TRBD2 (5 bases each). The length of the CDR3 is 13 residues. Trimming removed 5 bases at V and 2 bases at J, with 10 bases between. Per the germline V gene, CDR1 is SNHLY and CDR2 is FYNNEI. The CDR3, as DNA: TGTGCCAGCAGTAGAATGGGGGCCTACGAGCAGTACTTC. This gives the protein CASSRMGAYEQYF.

The CDR3: CASSQGIAGIDEQYF. CDR3 DNA: TGCGCCAGCAGCCAGGGAATAGCGGGGATCGACGAGCAGTACTTC. The V and J genes are TRBV4-1 and TRBJ2-7; 8 nucleotides line up with TRBD2. The CDR3 loop spans 15 amino acids. V lost 3 bases and J lost 5; bases outside the gene matches: 9. Germline V gene lookup returns CDR1 MGHRA and CDR2 YSYEKL.

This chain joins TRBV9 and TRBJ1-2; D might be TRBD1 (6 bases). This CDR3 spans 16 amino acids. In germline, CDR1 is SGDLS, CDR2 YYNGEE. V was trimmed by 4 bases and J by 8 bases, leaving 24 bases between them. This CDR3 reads CASSSSGDTLGGGYTF. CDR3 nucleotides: TGTGCCAGCAGCTCCTCTGGGGACACTCTAGGAGGCGGCTACACCTTC.

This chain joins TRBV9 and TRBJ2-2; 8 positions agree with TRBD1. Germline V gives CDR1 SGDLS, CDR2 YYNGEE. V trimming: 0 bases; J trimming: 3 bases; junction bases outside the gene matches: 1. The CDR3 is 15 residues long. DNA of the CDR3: TGTGCCAGCAGCGTAGCGGGACAGGACACCGGGGAGCTGTTTTTT. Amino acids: CASSVAGQDTGELFF.

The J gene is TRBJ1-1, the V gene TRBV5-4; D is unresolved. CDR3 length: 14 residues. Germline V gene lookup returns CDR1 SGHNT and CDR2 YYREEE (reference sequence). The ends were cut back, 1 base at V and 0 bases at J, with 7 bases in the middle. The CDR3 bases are TGTGCCAGCAGCTTGCCAGAGATGAACACTGAAGCTTTCTTT. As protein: CASSLPEMNTEAFF.